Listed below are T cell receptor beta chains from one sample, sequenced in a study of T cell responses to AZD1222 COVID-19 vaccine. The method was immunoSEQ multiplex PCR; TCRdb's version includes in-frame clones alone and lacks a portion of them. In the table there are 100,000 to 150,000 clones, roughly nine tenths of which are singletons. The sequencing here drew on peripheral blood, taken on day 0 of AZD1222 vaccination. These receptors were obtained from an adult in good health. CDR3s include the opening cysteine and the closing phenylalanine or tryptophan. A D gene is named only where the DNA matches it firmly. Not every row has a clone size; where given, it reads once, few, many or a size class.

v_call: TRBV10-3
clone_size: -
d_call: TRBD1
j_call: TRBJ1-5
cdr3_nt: TGTGCCATCAGTGAGTCGAGACAGGGTGCCCATCAGCCCCAGCATTTT
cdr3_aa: CAISESRQGAHQPQHF

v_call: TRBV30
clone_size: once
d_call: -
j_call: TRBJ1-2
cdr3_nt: TGTGCCTGGAGCCCCGGGACCTGGGGGGGCTACACCTTC
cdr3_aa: CAWSPGTWGGYTF

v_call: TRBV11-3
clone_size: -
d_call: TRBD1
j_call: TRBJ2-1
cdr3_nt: TGTGCCAGCAGCTTAGATCAGGGTGGGACAGGAGGCTACAATGAGCAGTTCTTC
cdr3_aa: CASSLDQGGTGGYNEQFF

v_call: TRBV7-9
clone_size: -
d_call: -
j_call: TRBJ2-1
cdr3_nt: TGTGCCAGCAGCTTAGTAGGCGGGGAGCAGTTCTTC
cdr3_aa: CASSLVGGEQFF

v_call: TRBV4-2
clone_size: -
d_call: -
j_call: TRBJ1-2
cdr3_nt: TGTGCCAGCAGCCCCCTCGGAGGAGGGGCTAACTATGGCTACACCTTC
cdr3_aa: CASSPLGGGANYGYTF

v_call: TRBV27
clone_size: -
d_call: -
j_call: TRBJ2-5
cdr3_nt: TGTGCCAGCAGTTCCAGCTTTCCCCAAGAGACCCAGTACTTC
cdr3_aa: CASSSSFPQETQYF

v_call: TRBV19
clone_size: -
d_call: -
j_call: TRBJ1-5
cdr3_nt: TGTGCCAGTAGTCAAACAGGGTCGAACCAGCCCCAGCATTTT
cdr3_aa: CASSQTGSNQPQHF

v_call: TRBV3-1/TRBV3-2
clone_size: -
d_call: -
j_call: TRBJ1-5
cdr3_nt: TGTGCCAGCAGCTCCGCGTCACTTAGCAATCAGCCCCAGCATTTT
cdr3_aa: CASSSASLSNQPQHF

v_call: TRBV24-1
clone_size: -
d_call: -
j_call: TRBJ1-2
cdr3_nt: TGTGCCACCAGTCTCTGGTTCCCTCAGGGCTACACCTTC
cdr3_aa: CATSLWFPQGYTF

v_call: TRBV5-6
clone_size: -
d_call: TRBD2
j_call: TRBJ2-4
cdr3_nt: TGTGCCAGCAGGATATGGACTAGCATGAACATTCAGTACTTC
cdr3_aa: CASRIWTSMNIQYF

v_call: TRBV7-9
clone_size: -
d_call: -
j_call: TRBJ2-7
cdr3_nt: TGTGCCAGCAGCTTAGTTGCGGGGCTCGCCTACGAGCAGTACTTC
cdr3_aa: CASSLVAGLAYEQYF

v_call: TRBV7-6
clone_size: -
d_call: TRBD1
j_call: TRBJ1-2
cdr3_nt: TGTGCCAGCAGCCGTGGACAGGGCCTGGCGTCGAATGGCTACACCTTC
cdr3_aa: CASSRGQGLASNGYTF

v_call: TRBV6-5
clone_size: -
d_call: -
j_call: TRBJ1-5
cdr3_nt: TGTGCCAGCAGTTACGGTCGGGGTAGCAATCAGCCCCAGCATTTT
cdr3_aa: CASSYGRGSNQPQHF

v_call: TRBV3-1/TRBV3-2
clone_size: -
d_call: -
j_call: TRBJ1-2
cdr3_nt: TGTGCCAGCAGCCAAGTACAGGCTCAAAACTATGGCTACACCTTC
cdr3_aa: CASSQVQAQNYGYTF

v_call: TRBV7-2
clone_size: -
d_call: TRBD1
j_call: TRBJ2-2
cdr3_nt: TGTGCCAGCAGCTTAGGGGACAGGAGGACCGGGGAGCTGTTTTTT
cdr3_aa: CASSLGDRRTGELFF

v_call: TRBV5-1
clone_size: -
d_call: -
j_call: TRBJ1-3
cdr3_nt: TGCGCCAGCAGGCCATACAGGGAACCTGGAAACACCATATATTTT
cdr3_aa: CASRPYREPGNTIYF

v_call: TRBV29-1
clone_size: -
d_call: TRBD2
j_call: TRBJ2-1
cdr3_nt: TGCAGCGTTCGTCCGGGACTAGCGGAGCAGTTCTTC
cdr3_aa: CSVRPGLAEQFF

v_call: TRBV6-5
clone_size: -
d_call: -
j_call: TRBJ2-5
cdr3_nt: TGTGCCAGCAGTTATCAGCATCAAGAGACCCAGTACTTC
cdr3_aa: CASSYQHQETQYF

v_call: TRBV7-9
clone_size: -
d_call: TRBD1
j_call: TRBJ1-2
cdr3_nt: TGTGCCAGCAGACCCCTCGGACAGGGATATGGCTACACCTTC
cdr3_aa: CASRPLGQGYGYTF

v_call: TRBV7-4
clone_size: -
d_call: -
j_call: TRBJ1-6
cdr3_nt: TGTGCCAGCAGCTTATTCAGGCAGGGCCCTTATAATTCACCCCTCCACTTT
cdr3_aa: CASSLFRQGPYNSPLHF